The entry that follows covers one TCR beta chain sequence. The second PCR ran roughly 6 to 11 cycles with a sample-barcoded 5' primer and J-beta primers. MiXCR was run by TCRdb on the 5' RACE reads, yielding one entry per CDR3 protein. The table includes around 400,000 distinct CDR3 sequences, about 55% detected once. This record comes from a study of blood T cells in healthy people across ages. Germline CDR1 reads SGHTA; CDR2 reads FQGNSA. The V end was cut by 6 bases, the J end by 4 bases, with 10 bases between. The CDR3 runs to 13 residues. The source material was blood. The clonotype comes from a man aged 55 to 70 in good health. The rearrangement uses TRBV7-2 and TRBJ1-5, with unresolved D. CDR3 nucleotide sequence: TGTGCCAGCAGTCGGGGATCAAATCAGCCCCAGCATTTT. Protein sequence: CASSRGSNQPQHF.